The sequence of this T cell receptor beta chain was determined in a study of blood T cell repertoires in COVID-19. Participants were aged about 18 to 100 years from some 24 US areas. Clinical history reported by participants formed the basis on which cohorts were assigned. Each recovered donor of Cohort 3 presented with two negative PCRs, clearance, or symptom resolution. The table came from immunoSEQ multiplex PCR; TCRdb's copy has only in-frame clones and leaves some out. The sample lists some 430,000 clones, roughly 88% occurring once. Trimming removed 7 bases at V and 7 bases at J, with 16 bases between. Germline V gene lookup returns CDR1 SEHNR and CDR2 FQNEAQ (reference sequence). The CDR3 has 13 residues.

V and J are TRBV7-9 and TRBJ1-2; no firm D call. The receptor was isolated from a man aged 18-30 years who had recovered from COVID-19. The sequenced material came from PBMCs or T cells enriched from blood (not recorded which). The CDR3 sequence is CASTVASFSGYTF. The CDR3 DNA reads TGTGCCAGCACGGTGGCCTCTTTTTCTGGCTACACCTTC.